The source of this TCR beta chain is a study of tumor-infiltrating lymphocytes in primary liver carcinoma. Per the germline V gene, CDR1 is SGHAT and CDR2 is FQNNGV. This CDR3 is 16 amino acids long. Trimming pared 3 bases from V and 6 bases from J, leaving 19 bases between. In its sample, this clonotype was seen a few times. Priming with a constant-region primer yielded TCR beta cDNA from roughly 0.45 ug total RNA. Sequencing libraries for TCR beta derived from three nested multiplex PCR rounds that used slightly modified ARM-PCR. TRBV1-TRBV30 forward and Cbeta reverse primers drove the first two approximately 10-cycle rounds. TCRdb analysed the multiplex PCR reads with MiXCR anew, one entry per CDR3 protein. The repertoire has some 21,000 distinct CDR3 sequences, 60% to 80% of them found once; the top ten carry under 45%. RNA and DNA were co-extracted from approximately 20-30 mg of unsorted bulk tissue. The patients had histopathologically diagnosed primary liver carcinoma, and their disease was treated by surgical resection. Those patients suffered from chronic HBV infection and were treatment-naive.

The sample comprised liver tumor tissue from sampling region 1. Subset of the sample: tumor region T1, superior pole. V is TRBV11-2 and J is TRBJ2-3, with D unclear. The sequence came from a woman in her thirties with primary liver carcinoma and hepatitis B virus infection. CDR3 DNA sequence: TGTGCCAGCAGCTTCGGTGGGGTGCCCGCACGGGATACGCAGTATTTT. This sequence encodes CASSFGGVPARDTQYF.